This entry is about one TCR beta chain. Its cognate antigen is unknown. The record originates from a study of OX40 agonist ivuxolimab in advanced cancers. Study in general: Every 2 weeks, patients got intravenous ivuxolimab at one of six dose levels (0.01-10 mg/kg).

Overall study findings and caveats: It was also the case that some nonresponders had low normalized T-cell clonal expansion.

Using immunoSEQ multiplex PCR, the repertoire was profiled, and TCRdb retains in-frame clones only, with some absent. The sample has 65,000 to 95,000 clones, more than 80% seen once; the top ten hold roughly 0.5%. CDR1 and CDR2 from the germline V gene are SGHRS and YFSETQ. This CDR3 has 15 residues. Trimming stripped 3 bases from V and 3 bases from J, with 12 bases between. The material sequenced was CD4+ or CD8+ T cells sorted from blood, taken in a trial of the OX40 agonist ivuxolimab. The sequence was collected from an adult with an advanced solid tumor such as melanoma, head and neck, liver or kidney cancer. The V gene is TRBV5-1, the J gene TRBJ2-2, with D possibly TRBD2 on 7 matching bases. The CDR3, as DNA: TGCGCCAGCAGCTCAGAGGGGGGGCACACCGGGGAGCTGTTTTTT. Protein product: CASSSEGGHTGELFF.